The sample holds many counts of the clone carrying this TCR beta chain. The antigen is undetermined. There are 13 residues in the CDR3. The V gene lost 3 bases and the J gene lost 1 base, with 9 bases spanning the gap. Germline V gene sequence: CDR1 SQVTM, CDR2 ANQGSEA. This entry is derived from a study of blood T cells in healthy people across ages. Study-level results: Long-lived donors carried more naive CD4+ cells and greater diversity than aged donors.

A second roughly 7 to 11 cycle PCR used barcoded and J-beta primers. TCRdb re-called the 5' RACE reads through MiXCR, storing one row per CDR3 protein. The table shows 1.4 million or so distinct CDR3 sequences, with 35% to 45% occurring only once. The sequencing sample was made of blood. The clonotype comes from a woman younger than 30 in good health. The rearrangement links TRBV29-1 to TRBJ2-5; D is uncertain. DNA of the CDR3: TGCAGCGTTGAGCCGTACACCCAAGAGACCCAGTACTTC. This gives the protein CSVEPYTQETQYF.